Below, 21 T cell receptor beta chains from the same sample are listed, as sequenced in a study of cytomegalovirus exposure and HLA in healthy donors. The PCR had 60 Vbeta and 13 Jbeta primers. The protocol was immunoSEQ multiplex PCR, while the TCRdb copy is restricted to in-frame clones and leaves out a portion. This sample has more than 250,000 clones; roughly 89% occur once, and the top ten carry approximately 2%. The sample taken for sequencing was PBMCs. The receptor set was obtained from a woman under 30 in good health and CMV-seronegative.

This clone was detected only once. The V call is TRBV7-3, the J call TRBJ2-3; 10 bases match TRBD2. The CDR3 sequence is 17 residues long. Germline V CDR1 and CDR2: SGHTA, FQGTGA. J was trimmed by 3 bases and V by 2 bases; bases with no gene match: 8. The DNA of the CDR3 is TGTGCCAGCAGCTTAGTGCTAGCGGGGGCGAATACAGATACGCAGTATTTT. It codes for CASSLVLAGANTDTQYF.

This clone was seen just once. CDR3 DNA: TGCAGCGTTGCGGAGGGGGGGTCTGAAGCTTTCTTT. Translation: CSVAEGGSEAFF. The gene calls are TRBV29-1 and TRBJ1-1; perhaps TRBD1 as D (6 bases). Between the trimmed V and J ends, which lost 4 bases and 6 bases, there was a span of 12 bases. The CDR3 runs to 12 residues. The germline gives CDR1 SQVTM, CDR2 ANQGSEA. Filled out from reference TRBV29-1 and TRBJ1-1, the complete variable domain reads SAVISQKPSRDICQRGTSLTIQCQVDSQVTMMFWYRQQPGQSLTLIATANQGSEATYESGFVIDKFPISRPNLTFSTLTVSNMSPEDSSIYLCSVAEGGSEAFFGQGTRLTVV.

The chain has TRBV21-1 and TRBJ2-1; TRBD2, as called in the table, went unchecked against the DNA. TRBV21-1 corresponds to a pseudogene. CDR3 length: 21 residues. CDR3 loop: CASSNLRALAGAPSSYNEQFF. Here the CDR3 DNA reads TGTGCCAGCAGCAATCTGAGGGCATTAGCGGGGGCCCCAAGCTCCTACAATGAGCAGTTCTTC.

The chain joins TRBV11-2 to TRBJ1-2; 8 bases match TRBD1. CDR3 length: 14 amino acids. CDR1 is SGHAT, CDR2 FQNNGV, per germline. V gave up 5 bases and J gave up 3 bases; unmatched junction bases: 5. The CDR3 here is CASSRQGTYYGYTF. The CDR3 DNA follows: TGTGCCAGCAGCCGACAGGGGACCTACTATGGCTACACCTTC.

The chain employs TRBV28 and TRBJ1-5, with D possibly TRBD1 on 6 matching bases. Germline lookup yields CDR1 MDHEN and CDR2 SYDVKM. There are 16 residues in the CDR3. With 6 bases removed from V and 6 bases from J, the gap between germline ends came to 21 bases. CDR3 nucleotide sequence: TGTGCCAGCAGATCCGGGACACCCGATCCGGGTCAGCCCCAGCATTTT. Its protein is CASRSGTPDPGQPQHF.

This clone was detected only a few times. The chain combines TRBV5-1 with TRBJ1-2; TRBD1 aligns across 7 bases. Trimming took 5 bases from V and 6 from J; bases not matched to a gene: 13. This CDR3 has 15 residues. The germline gives CDR1 SGHRS, CDR2 YFSETQ. Written as DNA, the CDR3 is TGCGCCAGCAGGTCTACAGGGGACCCTCGGGATGGCTACACCTTC. Translated, it gives CASRSTGDPRDGYTF. Full variable domain (rest looked up from reference TRBV5-1 and TRBJ1-2): KAGVTQTPRYLIKTRGQQVTLSCSPISGHRSVSWYQQTPGQGLQFLFEYFSETQRNKGNFPGRFSGRQFSNSRSEMNVSTLELGDSALYLCASRSTGDPRDGYTFGSGTRLTVV.

The genes are TRBV5-5 and TRBJ2-7; D may be TRBD1 (5 bases). CDR1 and CDR2 (germline): SGHKS, YYEKEE (reference sequence). This CDR3 region has 16 residues. V was trimmed by 1 base and J by 6 bases, leaving 20 bases between them. CDR3 sequence: CASSLSSRVTLGEQYF. CDR3 coding DNA: TGTGCCAGCAGCTTGTCATCCAGGGTCACGCTTGGCGAGCAGTACTTC.

This clone is a singleton in its sample. The chain couples TRBV10-3 to TRBJ2-2; D unresolved. The V gene lost 10 bases and the J gene lost 4 bases, with 13 bases spanning the gap. The CDR3 consists of 13 residues. Germline V CDR1 and CDR2: ENHRY, SYGVKD. The CDR3 region is CATADTSTGELFF. In DNA form, the CDR3 reads TGTGCCACCGCCGACACCAGCACCGGGGAGCTGTTTTTT.

CDR3 in amino acids: CASSPPGEGGKLFF. CDR3 DNA: TGTGCCAGCAGTCCCCCGGGGGAGGGAGGAAAACTGTTTTTT. V usage is TRBV2 and J usage is TRBJ1-4, with D perhaps matching TRBD1 (5 bases). This CDR3 has 14 residues. The germline V and J ends were trimmed by 5 bases and 10 bases, with 17 bases remaining between them. Looked up from germline, CDR1 is SNHLY and CDR2 is FYNNEI.

This clone is a singleton in its sample. The V call is TRBV29-1, the J call TRBJ1-2; TRBD1 agrees at 9 bases. The V gene end was trimmed by 6 bases and the J gene end by 0 bases; junction bases not matched to a gene: 8. The CDR3 has 15 amino acids. CDR1 and CDR2 from the germline V gene are SQVTM and ANQGSEA. The CDR3 DNA sequence: TGCAGCGTCGGGGACAGGGTTTCTTCTAACTATGGCTACACCTTC. This gives the protein CSVGDRVSSNYGYTF.

The chain joins TRBV6-1 to TRBJ2-7; D is perhaps TRBD1 (6 bases). Looked up from germline, CDR1 is MNHNS and CDR2 is SASEGT. The ends were cut back, 4 bases at V and 3 bases at J, with 16 bases in the middle. The CDR3 is made up of 15 amino acids. The CDR3: CASSADRWENYEQYF. CDR3 DNA: TGTGCCAGCAGTGCCGACAGGTGGGAAAACTACGAGCAGTACTTC.

This chain links TRBV5-4 with TRBJ1-2; the D gene is possibly TRBD1 (5 bases). CDR1 SGHNT and CDR2 YYREEE come from the germline V gene (reference sequence). This CDR3 spans 15 amino acids. The V and J ends lost 4 bases and 2 bases respectively, with 15 bases between them. CDR3 nucleotide sequence: TGTGCCAGCAGCGCCATTTCCCAGGGAAACTATGGCTACACCTTC. Protein sequence: CASSAISQGNYGYTF.

The chain joins TRBV9 to TRBJ2-7; D is unresolved. Germline V gene data show CDR1 as SGDLS and CDR2 as YYNGEE. V lost 0 bases and J 6 bases, leaving 10 bases between the germline ends. This CDR3 contains 13 residues. CDR3 DNA: TGTGCCAGCAGCGTAGTTCAAAGCTCCGAGCAGTACTTC. Protein: CASSVVQSSEQYF.

This clone was counted once. The chain has TRBV15 and TRBJ1-4; 8 bases match TRBD1. The CDR3 runs 16 residues. CDR1 and CDR2 from the germline V gene are LNHNV and YYDKDF (reference sequence). The trim removed 1 base at V and 5 bases at J, leaving 6 bases unmatched. CDR3 in DNA: TGTGCCACCAGCAGAGCCCGGGACAGGATAAATGAAAAACTGTTTTTT. This encodes CATSRARDRINEKLFF.

V gene TRBV30 combines with J gene TRBJ1-2, with D possibly being TRBD1 (6 bases). The CDR3 totals 12 residues. V dropped 7 bases and J dropped 6 bases, with 15 bases sitting between them. Germline CDR1 is GTSNPN and CDR2 is SVGIG (reference sequence). CDR3 protein: CASQRTVNGYTF. The CDR3 DNA sequence: TGTGCCTCGCAGCGGACAGTCAATGGCTACACCTTC.

With regard to this clone: This sample includes further DNA sequences coding for the same CDR3. V is TRBV9 and J is TRBJ2-1; TRBD2 aligns across 10 bases. Germline V gives CDR1 SGDLS, CDR2 YYNGEE. Trimming removed 0 bases from V and 9 bases from J; junction bases left unmatched: 6. The CDR3 runs to 15 residues. This CDR3 is CASSVGSGGAIEQFF. The CDR3, as DNA: TGTGCCAGCAGCGTAGGAAGCGGGGGGGCCATTGAGCAGTTCTTC.

This chain links TRBV18 with TRBJ2-1; D remains unclear. The CDR3 totals 17 residues. Germline CDR1 KGHSH, CDR2 LQKENI. V was cut by 3 bases and J by 0 bases, with 15 bases left in between. For the CDR3, the DNA is TGTGCCAGCTCACCGGTTGTTGGAGCTGTCTCCTACAATGAGCAGTTCTTC. It yields the protein CASSPVVGAVSYNEQFF.

Worth noting for this clone: One end of the junction fails to match germline, which may point to a read error. J is TRBJ2-7 and V is TRBV27; 8 nucleotides line up with TRBD1. The CDR3 contains 14 residues. Germline-derived CDR1 and CDR2 are MNHEY and SMNVEV (reference sequence). The CDR3 nucleotides read TGTGCCAGCAGCACCGGGACAGGCGGGCGAGAAATGGGCTTC. This encodes CASSTGTGGREMGF.

The chain carries TRBV6-6 and TRBJ2-3, with 9 bases identical to TRBD2. Germline loops: CDR1 MNHNY, CDR2 SVGAGI (reference sequence). V lost 8 bases, J lost 7 bases, and 13 bases stayed unmatched. The CDR3 covers 15 residues. CDR3 DNA: TGTGCCAGCGGGTTTGTGGGACTAGCAGAAAATACGCAGTATTTT. This codes for CASGFVGLAENTQYF.

The rearrangement uses TRBV12-5 and TRBJ2-7; D is perhaps TRBD1 (5 bases). The CDR3 sequence is 17 residues long. Trimming took 5 bases from V and 0 from J, leaving 20 bases between them. The germline V gene has CDR1 LGHNT and CDR2 FRNRAP. In DNA, the CDR3 is TGTGCTAGTGGTACCCTGACAGCCCCACTCTTCTCCTACGAGCAGTACTTC. It translates to CASGTLTAPLFSYEQYF. Full variable domain (missing parts from reference TRBV12-5 and TRBJ2-7): DARVTQTPRHKVTEMGQEVTMRCQPILGHNTVFWYRQTMMQGLELLAYFRNRAPLDDSGMPKDRFSAEMPDATLATLKIQPSEPRDSAVYFCASGTLTAPLFSYEQYFGPGTRLTVT.

The chain recombines TRBV2 with TRBJ1-5; 10 bases fit TRBD1. The V gene end was trimmed by 6 bases and the J gene end by 5 bases; junction bases not matched to a gene: 4. Germline V gene sequence: CDR1 SNHLY, CDR2 FYNNEI. The CDR3 consists of 14 residues. The CDR3 reads CASRGGTGDQPQHF. CDR3 nucleotides: TGTGCCAGCAGAGGGGGGACAGGGGATCAGCCCCAGCATTTT. The full variable domain, in which reference TRBV2 and TRBJ1-5 provide the parts outside the CDR3, is EPEVTQTPSHQVTQMGQEVILRCVPISNHLYFYWYRQILGQKVEFLVSFYNNEISEKSEIFDDQFSVERPDGSNFTLKIRSTKLEDSAMYFCASRGGTGDQPQHFGDGTRLSIL.